This TCR beta chain was observed in a study of cytotoxic CD8 clonotypes in ibrutinib-treated CLL. About the research overall: Response sampling occurred after a median around eleven months of treatment (range 6 to 36). General study results and limits: Baseline clonality, above age-matched healthy donor levels, tracked circulating CD8+ T-cell counts.

Remarks on this clone: What it recognizes is unknown.

Clones were read by immunoSEQ multiplex PCR, and TCRdb kept only the in-frame ones, dropping some. The data show approximately 130,000 clones, approximately 80% seen once. The J segment lost 6 bases and the V segment lost 4 bases, leaving 13 bases of the junction unmatched. The CDR3 is 18 amino acids. The germline V gene encodes CDR1 SEHNR and CDR2 FQNEAQ (reference sequence). The receptor's source is a human donor with chronic lymphocytic leukemia. Material: PBMCs, obtained after 24 months of ibrutinib treatment. The J gene is TRBJ1-6, the V gene TRBV7-9; TRBD1 matches 9 bases. The CDR3 loop reads CASSSRTGGTGRNSPLHF. The CDR3 DNA is TGTGCCAGCAGCTCTCGCACAGGGGGGACAGGGCGTAATTCACCCCTCCACTTT.